Listed here are 3 T cell receptor beta chains from one sample, sequenced in a study of T cells in localized non-small cell lung cancer. Clones were read by immunoSEQ multiplex PCR, and TCRdb kept only the in-frame ones, dropping some. The repertoire has 35,000 or so clones, 90% of them found once; the top ten carry around 4%. The material was peripheral blood, obtained before any cancer treatment. The receptors come from a man between 40 and 69 years old with stage I lung adenocarcinoma.

The chain joins TRBV2 to TRBJ1-3; TRBD1 agrees at 8 bases. J was trimmed by 4 bases and V by 4 bases; bases with no gene match: 3. The CDR3 is 14 amino acids. Germline loops: CDR1 SNHLY, CDR2 FYNNEI. The DNA for the CDR3 is TGTGCCAGCAGTGGGGGGGACAGGGGAAACACCATATATTTT. Its translation is CASSGGDRGNTIYF.

A remark on this clone: The junction differs from germline at one of its ends, possibly a read error. The chain links TRBV2 to TRBJ2-3; 8 bases align to TRBD1. Germline CDR1 is SNHLY and CDR2 is FYNNEI. The CDR3 is made up of 14 amino acids. The CDR3 nucleotides are TGTGCCAGCAGCGAAGACAGGGGAGCAGATACGCAGTATTTT. Protein sequence: CASSEDRGADTQYF.

CDR3 coding DNA: TGTGCCAGCAGGGGGACAGCCACCGGGGAGCTGTTTTTT. Its protein product is CASRGTATGELFF. This chain connects TRBV2 to TRBJ2-2, with 7 bases that match TRBD1. Per the germline V gene, CDR1 is SNHLY and CDR2 is FYNNEI. The CDR3 extends over 13 amino acids. V was pared by 6 bases and J by 4 bases, with 2 bases of the junction left unmatched.